The present T cell receptor (beta chain) was sequenced within a study of OX40 agonist ivuxolimab in advanced cancers. Overall study findings and caveats: Nonresponders included some who also had low normalized T-cell clonal expansion.

This clone was seen a single time. Its target is unknown. The CDR3 length is 15 residues. Between the trimmed V and J ends, which lost 3 bases and 8 bases, there was a span of 17 bases. From germline, CDR1 is KGHSH and CDR2 LQKENI. Profiling relied on immunoSEQ multiplex PCR, and the TCRdb table lists in-frame clones only, not all of them. The sample has some 60,000 clones, around 83% seen once. The chain recombines TRBV18 with TRBJ2-1; tentative D call: TRBD2 (5 bases). The clonotype originates from an adult with an advanced solid tumor such as melanoma, head and neck, liver or kidney cancer. The specimen comprised CD4+ or CD8+ T cells sorted from blood, sampled in a trial of the OX40 agonist ivuxolimab. CDR3 sequence reads: CASSPLVGGIDEQFF. CDR3 nucleotide sequence: TGTGCCAGCTCACCGTTGGTAGGAGGAATCGATGAGCAGTTCTTC.